The T cell receptor beta chain under discussion was sequenced for a study of blood T cell repertoires in COVID-19. Overall study context: Samples representing acute and convalescent COVID-19 were sourced from the United States, Italy and Spain.

The ends lost 7 bases at V and 0 bases at J; junction bases unmatched: 12. This CDR3 contains 17 residues. Germline V CDR1 and CDR2: SGHRS, YFSETQ. In terms of age and location, participants ranged from roughly 18 to 100 years and lived in about two dozen US areas. Participant-given clinical history determined each cohort assignment. Cohort 3 donors counted as recovered after two negative PCRs, clearance, or resolved symptoms. TCRdb's table, derived via immunoSEQ multiplex PCR, lists solely in-frame clones and lacks some. The table lists about 270,000 clones, over 75% of them singletons, with roughly a sixth in the top ten.

Material for sequencing was PBMCs or T cells enriched from blood (not recorded which). The receptor's source is a man aged 18-30 years who had recovered from COVID-19. This chain links TRBV5-1 with TRBJ2-3; 9 nucleotides align to TRBD2. Here the CDR3 reads CASLAGPVGVSTDTQYF. The DNA for the CDR3 is TGCGCCAGCCTAGCGGGACCAGTGGGGGTTAGCACAGATACGCAGTATTTT.